Presented here are 16 T cell receptor beta chains from one specimen sequenced in a study of blood T cells in healthy people across ages. Together with a sample-barcoded 5' primer, a J-beta primer mix was included in a second PCR lasting roughly 7 to 11 cycles. TCRdb reprocessed the 5' RACE reads via MiXCR and lists one record per CDR3 protein. The sample consists of roughly 900,000 distinct CDR3 sequences, under 50% of them appearing once. Sequencing was done on a sample of blood. The receptors stem from a young man in good health.

The chain has TRBV12-3 or TRBV12-4 and TRBJ2-4; D not resolved. V was trimmed by 2 bases and J by 0 bases, leaving 5 bases between them. The CDR3 totals 14 residues. DNA of the CDR3: TGTGCCAGCAGTTTATTGGTAGCCAAAAACATTCAGTACTTC. This sequence encodes CASSLLVAKNIQYF.

The genes are TRBV9 and TRBJ2-7; D might be TRBD2 (5 bases). The CDR3 has 14 residues. In germline, CDR1 is SGDLS, CDR2 YYNGEE. The V gene lost 4 bases and the J gene lost 4 bases, with 15 bases spanning the gap. The CDR3 DNA reads TGTGCCAGCAGCCCCCCGGGGTACTCTTACGAGCAGTACTTC. The encoded protein is CASSPPGYSYEQYF.

The chain recombines TRBV7-2 with TRBJ1-2; TRBD1 matches 7 bases. Germline V gene lookup returns CDR1 SGHTA and CDR2 FQGNSA. There are 15 residues in the CDR3. V shed 1 base, J shed 2 bases, and the junction held 4 bases outside the gene matches. The CDR3 sequence is CASSLVAGQNYGYTF. CDR3 coding DNA: TGTGCCAGCAGCTTAGTCGCGGGACAGAACTATGGCTACACCTTC.

The chain carries TRBV11-3 and TRBJ2-7; 9 bases align to TRBD2. The end of the DNA is better explained by TRBJ2-5, so the J call may be wrong. The CDR3 sequence is 14 residues long. Germline V lookup: CDR1 SGHNT, CDR2 YENEEA. For the CDR3, the DNA is TGTGCCAGCAGCTATGCGGGGGGGGCGGAGACCCAGTACTTC. Its translation: CASSYAGGAETQYF.

This clonotype has only a few counts. The chain joins TRBV3-1 to TRBJ1-4; TRBD1 matches at 9 bases. The J segment lost 7 bases and the V segment lost 0 bases, leaving 3 bases of the junction unmatched. The CDR3 covers 15 residues. Germline V gene lookup returns CDR1 LGHDT and CDR2 YNNKEL (reference sequence). The CDR3, as DNA: TGTGCCAGCAGCCAAGACCTACAGGGGGCTGAAAAACTGTTTTTT. Protein: CASSQDLQGAEKLFF.

The sample holds a few counts of this clonotype. This sequence joins TRBV7-2 and TRBJ1-4; 9 nucleotides line up with TRBD1. The V gene end was trimmed by 5 bases and the J gene end by 7 bases; junction bases not matched to a gene: 11. CDR3 length: 16 residues. CDR1 SGHTA and CDR2 FQGNSA come from the germline V gene. The CDR3 loop is CASSPQNRGLGEKLFF. The CDR3 DNA sequence: TGTGCCAGCAGCCCCCAGAACAGGGGGCTCGGTGAAAAACTGTTTTTT. The whole variable domain, remainder taken from reference TRBV7-2 and TRBJ1-4, is GAGVSQSPSNKVTEKGKDVELRCDPISGHTALYWYRQSLGQGLEFLIYFQGNSAPDKSGLPSDRFSAERTGGSVSTLTIQRTQQEDSAVYLCASSPQNRGLGEKLFFGSGTQLSVL.

A few counts support this clonotype. The rearrangement uses TRBV7-2 and TRBJ2-5; D perhaps matches TRBD2 (7 bases). This CDR3 comprises 16 residues. The V and J ends lost 1 base and 1 base respectively, with 13 bases between them. The germline CDR1 and CDR2 sequences are SGHTA and FQGNSA. This CDR3 reads CASSLVAGATQETQYF. The CDR3 DNA reads as TGTGCCAGCAGCTTAGTGGCGGGGGCGACCCAAGAGACCCAGTACTTC.

The chain is built from TRBV28 and TRBJ2-2; perhaps D is TRBD1 or TRBD2 (5 bases each). From germline, CDR1 is MDHEN and CDR2 SYDVKM. There are 16 residues in the CDR3. With 5 bases removed from V and 6 bases from J, the gap between germline ends came to 19 bases. CDR3 DNA sequence: TGTGCCAGCAGTCTACGGCCGGGACGAAAGGCCGGGGAGCTGTTTTTT. It encodes CASSLRPGRKAGELFF.

This clonotype was found a few times. The chain joins TRBV21-1 to TRBJ2-7. TRBV21-1 constitutes a pseudogene. The CDR3 is made up of 14 amino acids. In DNA form, the CDR3 reads TGTGCCAGCAGCAAAGCGCTAAAGGCCTACGAGCAGTACTTC. Its protein product is CASSKALKAYEQYF.

The chain uses TRBV29-1 and TRBJ2-1, with 9 bases matching TRBD2. V gave up 6 bases and J gave up 0 bases; unmatched junction bases: 6. Germline V CDR1 and CDR2: SQVTM, ANQGSEA. The CDR3 is 15 amino acids. The DNA of the CDR3 is TGCAGCGTGGCCCGCGGGGGGGCCTCCTACAATGAGCAGTTCTTC. The encoded protein is CSVARGGASYNEQFF.

The chain links TRBV5-1 to TRBJ2-6, with TRBD1 matching over 9 bases. Germline loops: CDR1 SGHRS, CDR2 YFSETQ. The J segment lost 0 bases and the V segment lost 4 bases, leaving 8 bases of the junction unmatched. The CDR3 spans 18 residues. The CDR3 DNA follows: TGCGCCAGCAGCATCACAGGGGGCTCACCCTCTGGGGCCAACGTCCTGACTTTC. As protein: CASSITGGSPSGANVLTF. Together with reference TRBV5-1 and TRBJ2-6, the CDR3 gives the full variable domain: KAGVTQTPRYLIKTRGQQVTLSCSPISGHRSVSWYQQTPGQGLQFLFEYFSETQRNKGNFPGRFSGRQFSNSRSEMNVSTLELGDSALYLCASSITGGSPSGANVLTFGAGSRLTVL.

The chain combines TRBV7-9 with TRBJ1-4; TRBD1 matches 7 bases. The germline V gene encodes CDR1 SEHNR and CDR2 FQNEAQ (reference sequence). With 4 bases clipped from V and 4 bases from J, the junction kept 12 bases outside the gene matches. This CDR3 spans 17 amino acids. DNA of the CDR3: TGTGCCAGCAGCTCTTCGATCCGGGACAGCTTTAATGAAAAACTGTTTTTT. It yields the protein CASSSSIRDSFNEKLFF.

This chain uses TRBV20-1 with TRBJ2-1; 7 nucleotides line up with TRBD1. The CDR3 is 18 residues long. Trimming at V came to 5 bases and at J to 0 bases, leaving 16 bases not matched to a gene. Germline V lookup: CDR1 DFQATT, CDR2 SNEGSKA (reference sequence). The CDR3 region has the DNA TGCAGTGCTCAGAACTATGGGACAGCTCGAAGCTCCTACAATGAGCAGTTCTTC. This translates into CSAQNYGTARSSYNEQFF.

The rearrangement links TRBV27 to TRBJ2-7; unclear D gene. The CDR3 spans 14 residues. CDR1 and CDR2 (germline): MNHEY, SMNVEV (reference sequence). V was pared by 4 bases and J by 5 bases, with 15 bases between. DNA for the CDR3: TGTGCCAGCAGTTACCAATTCGGTGGGGACGAGCAGTACTTC. It encodes CASSYQFGGDEQYF.

The genes are TRBV20-1 and TRBJ1-5; TRBD1 matches at 8 bases. CDR3 length: 14 amino acids. V dropped 6 bases and J dropped 3; count of bases not matched to a gene: 7. The V gene's germline CDR1 is DFQATT and CDR2 SNEGSKA (reference sequence). The CDR3 nucleotides are TGCAGTGCCGCCTCGGACAGGGCCAATCAGCCCCAGCATTTT. This encodes CSAASDRANQPQHF.

The V and J genes are TRBV20-1 and TRBJ1-2, with 9 bases that match TRBD1. The CDR3 sequence is 13 residues long. V lost 6 bases to trimming and J lost 7 bases; unmatched junction nucleotides: 9. Per germline, CDR1 DFQATT and CDR2 SNEGSKA (reference sequence). The CDR3 spells CSAEYRTGVGYTF. CDR3 DNA: TGCAGTGCGGAATATCGGACAGGGGTTGGCTACACCTTC.